The next 6 T cell receptor beta chains were all read from a single sample in a study of spatial heterogeneity in lung cancer. Regarding the study as a whole: Tumors with more nonsynonymous mutations had more expanded intratumoral alpha and beta TCRs.

These receptors lack a known antigen. TCRdb recomputed calls from the 5' RACE reads with MiXCR, one row per CDR3 protein. The sample carries about 25,000 distinct CDR3 sequences, roughly 10% recorded once. Indicated time point: sample taken at primary tumor resection. The sample consisted of lung tumor tissue, taken at surgery. The receptors here all came from a male donor with early-stage non-small cell lung cancer.

This clonotype was seen ten or more times. The chain has TRBV5-1 and TRBJ1-2; 9 positions match TRBD1. Germline values: CDR1 SGHRS, CDR2 YFSETQ. J was trimmed by 8 bases and V by 4 bases; bases with no gene match: 9. This CDR3 has 14 residues. CDR3: CASSPPTGGEGYTF. The CDR3 bases are TGCGCCAGCAGCCCCCCGACAGGGGGTGAAGGCTACACCTTC.

This clonotype has more than one count but fewer than ten. CDR3 nucleotide sequence: TGTGCCAGCACGGCTGCGGGAGTCCACAATGAGCAGTTCTTC. This gives the protein CASTAAGVHNEQFF. V gene TRBV27 combines with J gene TRBJ2-1; TRBD2 agrees at 7 bases. V shed 7 bases, J shed 5 bases, and the junction held 8 bases outside the gene matches. This CDR3 has 14 residues. CDR1 is MNHEY, CDR2 SMNVEV, per germline (reference sequence).

This clonotype has a handful of counts. The rearrangement uses TRBV3-1 and TRBJ2-1; the D call may be TRBD1 or TRBD2 (6 bases each). The CDR3 totals 17 residues. Deletions cut 1 base from V and 0 bases from J, with 13 bases between. Germline CDR1 and CDR2: LGHDT and YNNKEL (reference sequence). In nucleotides, the CDR3 is TGTGCCAGCAGCCAAGTGGAGGGCAGGGGCTCCTACAATGAGCAGTTCTTC. Translation gives CASSQVEGRGSYNEQFF.

Ten or more counts support this clonotype. The J gene is TRBJ2-5, the V gene TRBV5-1, with a possible D match to TRBD1 (5 bases). V dropped 2 bases and J dropped 0 bases, with 8 bases sitting between them. The germline CDR1 and CDR2 sequences are SGHRS and YFSETQ. There are 14 residues in the CDR3. The CDR3 is CASSFGRDQETQYF. The DNA of the CDR3 is TGCGCCAGCAGCTTCGGCAGGGACCAAGAGACCCAGTACTTC.

This chain uses TRBV20-1 with TRBJ1-1; D is possibly TRBD1 (5 bases). Between the trimmed V and J ends, which lost 6 bases and 7 bases, there was a span of 24 bases. Germline lookup yields CDR1 DFQATT and CDR2 SNEGSKA (reference sequence). The CDR3 consists of 15 residues. CDR3 in amino acids: CSAIFPGKVRGEAFF. For the CDR3, the DNA is TGCAGTGCCATATTCCCAGGGAAGGTGAGGGGTGAAGCTTTCTTT.

The chain links TRBV12-3 or TRBV12-4 to TRBJ2-7, with 8 bases lining up with TRBD1. Germline trimming cut 3 bases from V and 6 bases from J; bases unmatched to any gene: 4. The CDR3 extends over 13 amino acids. The CDR3 coding sequence is TGTGCCAGCAGTTTCGGACAGGGAATCGAGCAGTACTTC. This translates into CASSFGQGIEQYF.